This T cell receptor beta chain was recorded in a study of control samples from healthy donors and cancer patients. This CDR3 region has 15 residues. Losses at the gene ends were 1 base for V and 5 bases for J; bases not matched to a gene: 3. The V gene's germline CDR1 is LGHNA and CDR2 YSLEER. Repertoires were generated with immunoSEQ multiplex PCR, while TCRdb's copy carries only in-frame clones and drops some. The data show about 100,000 clones, with about 90% seen just once and over 15% held by the top ten. The chain employs TRBV4-3 and TRBJ2-1, with 9 bases aligning to TRBD2. The receptor was derived from a woman in her forties or fifties in good health. The source material was blood. In DNA, the CDR3 is TGCGCCAGCAGCCAAGGCGGACTAGCGAACAATGAGCAGTTCTTC. Its protein product is CASSQGGLANNEQFF.